This passage covers 17 T cell receptor beta chains from one sample sequenced in a study of regulatory T cells (dated by TCRdb to the late 2010s). The method was the immunoSEQ multiplex PCR assay. In the multiplex PCR, 52 forward TRBV primers and 13 reverse TRBJ primers were used, and assay-based and computational corrections were applied for amplification bias. TCRdb's version of the immuneACCESS table is confined to in-frame rearrangements and falls short of the full clone set. An unresolved V gene accounts for under half of the shortfall where checked; the remainder is of unknown origin. The table for this sample lists approximately 20,000 clones; roughly 93% of them were counted only once. The ten largest clones capture 3% to 4% of the sample. The specimen was CD8+ T cells sorted from blood. The receptors come from a child aged 2-15 years with CD3G deficiency.

The chain links TRBV7-9 to TRBJ2-1; 7 bases map to TRBD1. J was trimmed by 6 bases and V by 5 bases; bases with no gene match: 13. CDR3 size: 16 residues. CDR1 is SEHNR and CDR2 is FQNEAQ in the germline V gene (reference sequence). CDR3 nucleotide sequence: TGTGCCAGCAGCCTCACCGAGAAGGGGGCCGGCAATGAGCAGTTCTTC. It yields the protein CASSLTEKGAGNEQFF.

The J gene is TRBJ2-2, the V gene TRBV27; D tentatively reads TRBD1 or TRBD2 (5 bases each). The germline V and J ends were trimmed by 6 bases and 4 bases, with 12 bases remaining between them. Per germline, CDR1 MNHEY and CDR2 SMNVEV (reference sequence). CDR3 size: 14 residues. The CDR3 here is CASSSGRGTGELFF. The CDR3, as DNA: TGTGCCAGCAGCTCGGGGCGCGGCACCGGGGAGCTGTTTTTT.

The chain carries TRBV19 and TRBJ2-1, with 8 bases fitting TRBD2. This CDR3 comprises 16 residues. V shed 4 bases, J shed 7 bases, and the junction held 12 bases outside the gene matches. The germline CDR1 and CDR2 sequences are LNHDA and SQIVND (reference sequence). The CDR3 bases are TGTGCCAGTAGTACGACATCAGCGGGAGTCGGGAATGAGCAGTTCTTC. This translates into CASSTTSAGVGNEQFF.

This clone was seen a handful of times. Other DNA sequences in this sample translate to the same CDR3. The chain employs TRBV19 and TRBJ2-2; 11 bases fit TRBD2. The CDR3 extends over 15 amino acids. Looked up from germline, CDR1 is LNHDA and CDR2 is SQIVND (reference sequence). After removal of 3 bases from V and 6 bases from J, the junction contained 3 bases not matched to a gene. In nucleotides, the CDR3 is TGTGCCAGTAGTATCTCTAGCGGGAGGCCCGGGGAGCTGTTTTTT. It is translated as CASSISSGRPGELFF.

The chain's CDR3 is CASSLALPNEQYF. The DNA for the CDR3 is TGTGCCAGCAGCTTAGCTCTGCCCAACGAGCAGTACTTC. V usage is TRBV11-2 and J usage is TRBJ2-7; D unclear. V lost 1 base to trimming and J lost 5 bases, with 9 bases between them. The CDR3 runs 13 residues. Germline CDR1 and CDR2: SGHAT and FQNNGV. The whole variable domain, filled in from reference TRBV11-2 and TRBJ2-7, reads EAGVAQSPRYKIIEKRQSVAFWCNPISGHATLYWYQQILGQGPKLLIQFQNNGVVDDSQLPKDRFSAERLKGVDSTLKIQPAKLEDSAVYLCASSLALPNEQYFGPGTRLTVT.

The V gene is TRBV6-1, the J gene TRBJ2-1; no firm D call. This CDR3 has 12 residues. Trimming stripped 1 base from V and 6 bases from J, with 4 bases between. CDR1 is MNHNS and CDR2 is SASEGT in the germline V gene. The CDR3 sequence is CASSEVRNEQFF. The CDR3, as DNA: TGTGCCAGCAGTGAAGTACGCAATGAGCAGTTCTTC.

The chain uses TRBV7-6 and TRBJ2-5; D gene unclear. The CDR3 sequence is 13 residues long. V gave up 5 bases and J gave up 2 bases, with 9 bases separating them. The germline V gene has CDR1 SGHVS and CDR2 FNYEAQ. CDR3 coding DNA: TGTGCCAGCAGCCCAGCTGAACAAGAGACCCAGTACTTC. Translated, it gives CASSPAEQETQYF.

This clone was seen only once. The V gene is TRBV28, the J gene TRBJ1-1; tentative D call: TRBD1 (6 bases). V lost 6 bases to trimming and J lost 4 bases, with 24 bases between them. This CDR3 spans 17 amino acids. Germline V gene lookup returns CDR1 MDHEN and CDR2 SYDVKM. The CDR3 reads CASRSQGVSSWGTEAFF. The CDR3 DNA reads TGTGCCAGCAGGTCACAGGGTGTCAGTTCCTGGGGCACTGAAGCTTTCTTT.

The chain carries TRBV6-6 and TRBJ2-7; 9 positions agree with TRBD2. Germline lookup yields CDR1 MNHNY and CDR2 SVGAGI (reference sequence). The CDR3 is made up of 14 amino acids. With 0 bases clipped from V and 5 bases from J, the junction kept 2 bases outside the gene matches. This chain's CDR3 is CASSYSSGSDEQYF. For the CDR3, the DNA is TGTGCCAGCAGTTACTCTAGCGGGAGTGACGAGCAGTACTTC.

With regard to this clone: Other DNA sequences within the sample encode an identical CDR3. This chain joins TRBV19 and TRBJ1-1; 7 positions agree with TRBD1. This CDR3 has 14 amino acids. Trimming cost V 3 bases and J 5 bases; bases outside gene matches: 6. CDR1 LNHDA and CDR2 SQIVND come from the germline V gene (reference sequence). The CDR3 spells CASSMAGGGTEAFF. CDR3 DNA sequence: TGTGCCAGTAGTATGGCAGGGGGAGGAACTGAAGCTTTCTTT.

The V gene is TRBV4-1, the J gene TRBJ1-2, with 7 bases that match TRBD1. The CDR3 loop spans 16 amino acids. Trimming removed 4 bases from V and 5 bases from J; junction bases left unmatched: 13. The germline CDR1 and CDR2 sequences are MGHRA and YSYEKL. CDR3 in amino acids: CASSPGQGGEPYGYTF. The CDR3 DNA sequence: TGCGCCAGCAGCCCAGGGCAGGGGGGGGAACCTTATGGCTACACCTTC.

The chain joins TRBV7-9 to TRBJ2-1; no clear D gene. The CDR3 loop spans 12 amino acids. The V end lost 5 bases, the J end lost 5 bases, and 7 bases lay between the germline ends. CDR1 is SEHNR and CDR2 is FQNEAQ in the germline V gene (reference sequence). The chain's CDR3 is CASSKQHNEQFF. The CDR3 DNA is TGTGCCAGCAGCAAACAGCACAATGAGCAGTTCTTC.

The rearrangement links TRBV4-1 to TRBJ2-7; 10 bases align to TRBD2. V lost 4 bases and J lost 2; bases outside the gene matches: 8. CDR1 MGHRA and CDR2 YSYEKL come from the germline V gene. The CDR3 consists of 16 residues. CDR3 bases: TGCGCCAGCAGCCCAGGACTAGCGGAAGCGGCCTACGAGCAGTACTTC. Translation gives CASSPGLAEAAYEQYF.

This clone was seen only once. In nucleotides, the CDR3 is TGTGCCAGCAGCTACGGGACAGGGAGGAATGAGCAGTTCTTC. Translated, it gives CASSYGTGRNEQFF. V is TRBV6-1 and J is TRBJ2-1; the match to TRBD1 covers 9 bases. Germline CDR1 reads MNHNS; CDR2 reads SASEGT. The CDR3 loop spans 14 amino acids. V was clipped by 6 bases and J by 7 bases; unmatched bases: 7.

This clone was seen only once. J is TRBJ2-7 and V is TRBV28; no definite D call. CDR3 length: 15 residues. CDR1 is MDHEN, CDR2 SYDVKM, per germline. Trimming stripped 5 bases from V and 0 bases from J, with 14 bases between. This chain's CDR3 is CASSPLTRPSYEQYF. In DNA form, the CDR3 reads TGTGCCAGCAGTCCCCTGACCCGACCCTCCTACGAGCAGTACTTC.

A single count supports this clone. This rearrangement joins TRBV28 to TRBJ2-7; 7 bases match TRBD2. Per germline, CDR1 MDHEN and CDR2 SYDVKM. The V gene end was trimmed by 8 bases and the J gene end by 7 bases; junction bases not matched to a gene: 11. This CDR3 comprises 13 residues. The CDR3 protein is CASAAGPSQEQYF. CDR3 coding DNA: TGTGCCAGCGCAGCGGGACCATCCCAAGAGCAGTACTTC.

The gene calls are TRBV28 and TRBJ2-1; 10 bases line up with TRBD2. CDR1 is MDHEN and CDR2 is SYDVKM in the germline V gene. The V segment lost 8 bases and the J segment 4 bases; nucleotides outside the gene matches: 26. The CDR3 totals 21 residues. The CDR3 spells CASGLPRLGVSGRDFYNEQFF. The CDR3 DNA sequence: TGTGCCAGCGGCCTCCCCCGCCTCGGAGTGAGCGGGAGGGATTTTTACAATGAGCAGTTCTTC.